One T cell receptor (beta chain) is described in this entry. No infections or other immune events were documented during collection. The CDR3 covers 11 residues. V was trimmed by 3 bases and J by 8 bases, leaving 8 bases between them. Germline CDR1 is DFQATT and CDR2 is SNEGSKA (reference sequence). This sample was taken from a study of identifying expanded T cells in peripheral blood. The assay was immunoSEQ multiplex PCR, and TCRdb's table has in-frame clones only and misses some. Counted here are approximately 97,000 clones, 70% to 90% occurring once; the ten biggest clones make up around 14%. This clonotype originated in a person aged 18 to 69 in good health. Input material: blood. J is TRBJ2-1 and V is TRBV20-1, with D unresolved. CDR3 nucleotide sequence: TGCAGTGCTAGCCGGCAGGATGAGCAGTTCTTC. Protein: CSASRQDEQFF.